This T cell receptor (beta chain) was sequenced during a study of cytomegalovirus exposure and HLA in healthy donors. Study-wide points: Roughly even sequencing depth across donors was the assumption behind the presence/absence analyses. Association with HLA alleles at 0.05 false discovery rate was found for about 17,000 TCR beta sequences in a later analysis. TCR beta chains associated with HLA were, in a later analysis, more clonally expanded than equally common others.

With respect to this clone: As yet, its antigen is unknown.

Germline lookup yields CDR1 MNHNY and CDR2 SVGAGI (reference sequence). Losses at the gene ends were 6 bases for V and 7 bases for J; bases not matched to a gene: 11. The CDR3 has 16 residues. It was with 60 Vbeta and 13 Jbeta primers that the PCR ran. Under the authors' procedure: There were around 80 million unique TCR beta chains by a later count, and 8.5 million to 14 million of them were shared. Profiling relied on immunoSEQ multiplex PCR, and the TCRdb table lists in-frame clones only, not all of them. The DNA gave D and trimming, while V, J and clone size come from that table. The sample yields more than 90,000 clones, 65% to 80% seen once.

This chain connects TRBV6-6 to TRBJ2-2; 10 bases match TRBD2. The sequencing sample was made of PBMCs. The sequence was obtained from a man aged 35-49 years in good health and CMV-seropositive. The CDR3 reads CASRGWLAGVGGELFF. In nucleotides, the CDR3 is TGTGCCAGCAGGGGCTGGCTAGCGGGAGTTGGCGGGGAGCTGTTTTTT.